Below, 5 T cell receptor beta chains from the same sample are listed, as sequenced in a study of radiotherapy plus CTLA-4 blockade in lung cancer. Method: immunoSEQ multiplex PCR; TCRdb's copy keeps in-frame clones and lacks some. The sample lists just under 60,000 clones, more than 60% occurring once. Sequencing used peripheral blood, obtained from a patient treated with radiotherapy plus ipilimumab. These receptors were collected from a human donor with non-small cell lung cancer who had a partial response to radiotherapy plus ipilimumab.

The chain is built from TRBV6-1 and TRBJ2-7, with a possible D match to TRBD1 (6 bases). This CDR3 comprises 14 residues. The V gene lost 1 base and the J gene lost 3 bases, with 10 bases spanning the gap. Germline V gene sequence: CDR1 MNHNS, CDR2 SASEGT. The CDR3 loop reads CASSEGGRGYEQYF. The CDR3 nucleotides read TGTGCCAGCAGTGAAGGCGGCAGGGGCTACGAGCAGTACTTC.

V is TRBV6-5 and J is TRBJ1-2; perhaps TRBD1 as D (5 bases). V lost 0 bases, J lost 4 bases, and 12 bases lay in between. CDR3 length: 15 residues. Per the germline V gene, CDR1 is MNHEY and CDR2 is SVGAGI. In nucleotides, the CDR3 is TGTGCCAGCAGTTACTCGAGGACGACAGCCTATGGCTACACCTTC. Its protein product is CASSYSRTTAYGYTF.

The chain carries TRBV5-1 and TRBJ1-4; TRBD1 matches at 8 bases. CDR1 SGHRS and CDR2 YFSETQ come from the germline V gene. The CDR3 runs 17 residues. Trimming at V came to 0 bases and at J to 4 bases, leaving 8 bases not matched to a gene. CDR3 in amino acids: CASSLATTGGFNEKLFF. CDR3 DNA: TGCGCCAGCAGCTTGGCCACCACAGGGGGTTTTAATGAAAAACTGTTTTTT.

The V and J genes are TRBV28 and TRBJ1-5; TRBD1 is a possible D gene (5 bases). Trimming removed 6 bases at V and 4 bases at J, with 16 bases between. Per germline, CDR1 MDHEN and CDR2 SYDVKM. This CDR3 comprises 15 residues. The CDR3 here is CASRGGTVRNQPQHF. CDR3 nucleotides: TGTGCCAGCAGGGGGGGTACGGTAAGGAATCAGCCCCAGCATTTT.

V is TRBV7-2 and J is TRBJ1-2; D unresolved. The CDR3 is made up of 13 amino acids. Germline-derived CDR1 and CDR2 are SGHTA and FQGNSA. V lost 5 bases and J 0 bases, leaving 7 bases between the germline ends. This CDR3 is CASSPQTNYGYTF. Here the CDR3 DNA reads TGTGCCAGCAGCCCACAGACTAACTATGGCTACACCTTC.